The 17 T cell receptor beta chains below all came from one sample that was sequenced in a study of untreated major depressive disorder. Sequenced by immunoSEQ multiplex PCR; TCRdb stores in-frame clones only, minus some. The table has 20,000 to 25,000 clones, nearly 90% seen once; the top ten hold approximately 0.45%. Input material: CD4+ T cells from PBMCs. The receptors stem from a middle-aged woman in good health.

This clone came up once. The V gene is TRBV11-2, the J gene TRBJ2-5; tentatively, D is TRBD2 (6 bases). V was pared by 5 bases and J by 5 bases, with 18 bases between. This CDR3 contains 15 residues. In germline, CDR1 is SGHAT, CDR2 FQNNGV. CDR3 sequence: CASSLETRPRETQYF. Here the CDR3 DNA reads TGTGCCAGCAGCCTCGAGACTAGACCTAGGGAGACCCAGTACTTC. The entire variable domain, with the rest obtained from reference TRBV11-2 and TRBJ2-5, is as follows: EAGVAQSPRYKIIEKRQSVAFWCNPISGHATLYWYQQILGQGPKLLIQFQNNGVVDDSQLPKDRFSAERLKGVDSTLKIQPAKLEDSAVYLCASSLETRPRETQYFGPGTRLLVL.

The chain has TRBV15 and TRBJ2-5, with 8 nucleotides matching TRBD1. Unmatched junction bases numbered 3, after V lost 9 bases and J lost 0 bases. The CDR3 is made up of 13 amino acids. Looked up from germline, CDR1 is LNHNV and CDR2 is YYDKDF (reference sequence). The DNA for the CDR3 is TGTGCCACTGGACAGGGAGACCAAGAGACCCAGTACTTC. Its translation: CATGQGDQETQYF.

The chain recombines TRBV5-1 with TRBJ2-3; 7 bases are a match to TRBD1. Looked up from germline, CDR1 is SGHRS and CDR2 is YFSETQ. This CDR3 spans 15 amino acids. The junction had 7 bases not matched to a gene; V was cut back by 4 bases and J by 2 bases. CDR3 sequence (DNA): TGCGCCAGCAGCGGGACGACAGGGCCCACAGATACGCAGTATTTT. This gives the protein CASSGTTGPTDTQYF.

The chain employs TRBV11-3 and TRBJ2-1, with D possibly TRBD1 on 6 matching bases. CDR1 is SGHNT, CDR2 YENEEA, per germline. The CDR3 totals 14 residues. Trimming stripped 2 bases from V and 4 bases from J, with 9 bases between. CDR3 region: CASSLQGWYNEQFF. The CDR3 DNA follows: TGTGCCAGCAGCTTACAGGGGTGGTACAATGAGCAGTTCTTC.

A few counts support this clone. The rearrangement links TRBV6-1 to TRBJ2-3; no definite D call. Trimming cost V 2 bases and J 3 bases, with 3 bases left between them. Germline V gives CDR1 MNHNS, CDR2 SASEGT. The CDR3 totals 12 residues. CDR3 nucleotide sequence: TGTGCCAGCAGTGAAAGGACAGATACGCAGTATTTT. Its protein product is CASSERTDTQYF.

In its sample, this clone was seen once. The V and J genes are TRBV4-2 and TRBJ2-1, with D perhaps matching TRBD2 (5 bases). This CDR3 contains 13 residues. Germline V CDR1 and CDR2: LGHNA, YNFKEQ. Trimming stripped 1 base from V and 8 bases from J, with 9 bases between. CDR3 loop: CASSQVSEDEQFF. The CDR3, as DNA: TGTGCCAGCAGCCAAGTGTCGGAGGATGAGCAGTTCTTC.

The chain combines TRBV11-3 with TRBJ2-5, with 7 bases identical to TRBD2. CDR3 length: 15 amino acids. Per germline, CDR1 SGHNT and CDR2 YENEEA. The V gene end was trimmed by 5 bases and the J gene end by 2 bases; junction bases not matched to a gene: 8. The CDR3 nucleotides read TGTGCCAGCAGCCCCGGACTAGGATTACAAGAGACCCAGTACTTC. It codes for CASSPGLGLQETQYF.

V is TRBV19 and J is TRBJ2-5; D unclear. Germline V gene lookup returns CDR1 LNHDA and CDR2 SQIVND (reference sequence). There are 14 residues in the CDR3. Between the trimmed V and J ends, which lost 3 bases and 2 bases, there was a span of 10 bases. CDR3 in DNA: TGTGCCAGTAGTATTAACGAAGGTCAAGAGACCCAGTACTTC. It codes for CASSINEGQETQYF.

The J gene is TRBJ2-7, the V gene TRBV27; TRBD1 agrees at 7 bases. The germline V gene has CDR1 MNHEY and CDR2 SMNVEV (reference sequence). The junction had 5 bases not matched to a gene; V was cut back by 5 bases and J by 1 base. There are 14 residues in the CDR3. Written as DNA, the CDR3 is TGTGCCAGCAGTAACCGGGACAGATCCTACGAGCAGTACTTC. It specifies CASSNRDRSYEQYF.

The chain recombines TRBV27 with TRBJ1-5; D not certain. There are 14 residues in the CDR3. Germline CDR1 reads MNHEY; CDR2 reads SMNVEV (reference sequence). Trimming shortened V by 6 bases and J by 7 bases, and 16 bases separated the two germline ends. Here the CDR3 reads CASRPAGKSQPQHF. In nucleotides, the CDR3 is TGTGCCAGCAGACCCGCGGGGAAATCCCAGCCCCAGCATTTT.

The chain links TRBV11-2 to TRBJ1-1; D gene ambiguous. With 2 bases removed from V and 0 bases from J, the gap between germline ends came to 13 bases. Germline V CDR1 and CDR2: SGHAT, FQNNGV. The CDR3 is 16 amino acids. CDR3 in amino acids: CASSLIESTMNTEAFF. The CDR3 DNA sequence: TGTGCCAGCAGCTTAATAGAGTCCACGATGAACACTGAAGCTTTCTTT.

The V gene is TRBV9, the J gene TRBJ2-1; D is possibly TRBD1 or TRBD2 (6 bases each). Germline loops: CDR1 SGDLS, CDR2 YYNGEE. V was pared by 0 bases and J by 4 bases, with 11 bases between. The CDR3 has 15 amino acids. CDR3 region: CASSVAEGGYNEQFF. As DNA, the CDR3 is TGTGCCAGCAGCGTAGCTGAGGGGGGTTACAATGAGCAGTTCTTC.

The genes are TRBV18 and TRBJ2-7; D remains ambiguous. This CDR3 contains 13 residues. Germline loops: CDR1 KGHSH, CDR2 LQKENI. Trimming removed 3 bases at V and 4 bases at J, with 10 bases between. DNA of the CDR3: TGTGCCAGCTCACCGACCGCTGGGTACGAGCAGTACTTC. Translation gives CASSPTAGYEQYF.

The J gene is TRBJ1-2, the V gene TRBV2; no clear D. Trimming cost V 0 bases and J 11 bases, with 7 bases left between them. Germline V gives CDR1 SNHLY, CDR2 FYNNEI. This CDR3 is 11 amino acids long. The CDR3 region is CASSEAQEYTF. CDR3 bases: TGTGCCAGCAGTGAAGCGCAGGAGTACACCTTC.

The chain recombines TRBV5-1 with TRBJ2-1; D is perhaps TRBD2 (6 bases). The CDR3 consists of 16 residues. Germline loops: CDR1 SGHRS, CDR2 YFSETQ. The V end lost 0 bases, the J end lost 0 bases, and 10 bases lay between the germline ends. The CDR3 coding sequence is TGCGCCAGCAGCTTGGGAGGTAGCGGCTCCTACAATGAGCAGTTCTTC. Encoded protein: CASSLGGSGSYNEQFF.

The rearrangement links TRBV7-2 to TRBJ2-7; 7 bases match TRBD2. Unmatched junction bases numbered 13, after V lost 5 bases and J lost 6 bases. The CDR3 is 15 amino acids. Germline V gene lookup returns CDR1 SGHTA and CDR2 FQGNSA. CDR3 DNA: TGTGCCAGCAGCCCGGAAATAGCGGGTGGCCTCGAGCAGTACTTC. This gives the protein CASSPEIAGGLEQYF.

The V gene is TRBV18, the J gene TRBJ1-2, with a possible D match to TRBD1 (5 bases). V lost 0 bases and J lost 8, with 16 bases in between. The CDR3 contains 15 residues. Germline V gene sequence: CDR1 KGHSH, CDR2 LQKENI. CDR3 nucleotide sequence: TGTGCCAGCTCACCACCGGGGGGGGAGCTATACGGCTACACCTTC. Amino acids: CASSPPGGELYGYTF.